This T cell receptor (beta chain) was retrieved from a study of graft-versus-host responses after intestinal transplantation. Concerning this clone: The target antigen is unknown.

Whole-study findings and limits: GvH clones were identified in recipient marrow, with some first appearing in ileum or blood. High graft-versus-host to host-versus-graft T cell clonal ratios marked allografts of patients with graft-donor macrochimerism.

The method was immunoSEQ multiplex PCR; TCRdb's version includes in-frame clones alone and lacks a portion of them. The sample contains about 47,000 clones, about 95% of which appear only once. Sequencing used unstimulated CD8+ T cells sorted from spleen or lymph node cells, obtained before transplant. The receptor's source is a human donor who was the organ donor for an intestinal transplant.

The CDR3 protein is CASSLGQGRGYTF. DNA for the CDR3: TGTGCCAGCAGCCTCGGACAGGGTCGTGGCTACACCTTC. This chain joins TRBV7-9 and TRBJ1-2; 8 bases align to TRBD1. The trim removed 5 bases at V and 7 bases at J, leaving 6 bases unmatched. Per the germline V gene, CDR1 is SEHNR and CDR2 is FQNEAQ (reference sequence). The CDR3 runs 13 residues.